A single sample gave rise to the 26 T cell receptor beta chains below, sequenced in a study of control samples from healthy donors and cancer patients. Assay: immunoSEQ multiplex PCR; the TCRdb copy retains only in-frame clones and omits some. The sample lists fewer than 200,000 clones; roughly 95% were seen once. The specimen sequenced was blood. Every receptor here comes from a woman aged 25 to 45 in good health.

DNA for the CDR3: TGTGCCAGCAGCGTTGGGACAGGGCGGGATCAGCCCCAGCATTTT. Its translation: CASSVGTGRDQPQHF. The chain joins TRBV9 to TRBJ1-5; TRBD1 aligns across 9 bases. CDR3 length: 15 amino acids. Germline CDR1 SGDLS, CDR2 YYNGEE. Trimming at V came to 2 bases and at J to 5 bases, leaving 5 bases not matched to a gene.

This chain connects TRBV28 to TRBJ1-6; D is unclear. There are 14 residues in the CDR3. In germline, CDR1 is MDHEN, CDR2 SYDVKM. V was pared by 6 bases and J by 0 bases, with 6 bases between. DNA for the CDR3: TGTGCCAGCAGCTTCAGCTCCTATAATTCACCCCTCCACTTT. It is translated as CASSFSSYNSPLHF.

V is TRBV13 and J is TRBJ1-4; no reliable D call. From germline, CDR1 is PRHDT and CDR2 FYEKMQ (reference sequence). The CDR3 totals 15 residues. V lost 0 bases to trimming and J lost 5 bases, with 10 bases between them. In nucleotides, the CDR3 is TGTGCCAGCAGCTTAGGTCGCCAGCTAAATGAAAAACTGTTTTTT. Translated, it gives CASSLGRQLNEKLFF.

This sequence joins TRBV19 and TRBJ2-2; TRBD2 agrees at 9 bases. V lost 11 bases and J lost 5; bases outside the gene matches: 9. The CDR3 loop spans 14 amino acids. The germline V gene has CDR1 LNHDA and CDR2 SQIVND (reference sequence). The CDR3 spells CAGGSGSNTGELFF. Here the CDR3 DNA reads TGTGCCGGAGGTAGCGGGAGCAATACCGGGGAGCTGTTTTTT.

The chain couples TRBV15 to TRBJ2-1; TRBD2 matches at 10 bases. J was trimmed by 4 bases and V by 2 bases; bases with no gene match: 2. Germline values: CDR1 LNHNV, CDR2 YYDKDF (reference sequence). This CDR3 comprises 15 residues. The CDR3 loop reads CATSRLAGEYNEQFF. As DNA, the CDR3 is TGTGCCACCAGCAGACTAGCGGGAGAGTACAATGAGCAGTTCTTC.

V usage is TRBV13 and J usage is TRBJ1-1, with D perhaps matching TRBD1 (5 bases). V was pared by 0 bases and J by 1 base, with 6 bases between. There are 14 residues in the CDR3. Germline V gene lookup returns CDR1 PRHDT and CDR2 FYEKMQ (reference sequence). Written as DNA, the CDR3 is TGTGCCAGCAGCTTAGGCGGGGGGAACACTGAAGCTTTCTTT. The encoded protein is CASSLGGGNTEAFF.

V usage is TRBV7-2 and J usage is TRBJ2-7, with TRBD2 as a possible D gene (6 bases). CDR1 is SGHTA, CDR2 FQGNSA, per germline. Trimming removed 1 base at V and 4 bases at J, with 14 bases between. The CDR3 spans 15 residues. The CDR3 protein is CASSLGWGGGYEQYF. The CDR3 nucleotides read TGTGCCAGCAGCTTAGGTTGGGGAGGCGGGTACGAGCAGTACTTC.

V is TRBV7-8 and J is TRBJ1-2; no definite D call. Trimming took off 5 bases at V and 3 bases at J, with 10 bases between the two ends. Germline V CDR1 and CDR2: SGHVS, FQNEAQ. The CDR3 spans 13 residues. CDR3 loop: CASSPGRYYGYTF. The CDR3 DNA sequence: TGTGCCAGCAGCCCCGGCCGTTACTATGGCTACACCTTC.

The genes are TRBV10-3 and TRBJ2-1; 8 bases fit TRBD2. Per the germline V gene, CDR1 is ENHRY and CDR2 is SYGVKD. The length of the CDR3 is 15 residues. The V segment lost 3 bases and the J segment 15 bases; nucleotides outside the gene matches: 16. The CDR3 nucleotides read TGTGCCATCAGTGATTCCGGGACTAGTGAGCCTTGTCCGTTCTTC. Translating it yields CAISDSGTSEPCPFF.

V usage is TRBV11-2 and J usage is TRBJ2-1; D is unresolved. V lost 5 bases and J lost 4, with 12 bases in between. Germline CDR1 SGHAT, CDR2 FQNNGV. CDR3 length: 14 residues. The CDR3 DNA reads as TGTGCCAGCAGCCCAATCCAAACGTACAATGAGCAGTTCTTC. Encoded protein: CASSPIQTYNEQFF.

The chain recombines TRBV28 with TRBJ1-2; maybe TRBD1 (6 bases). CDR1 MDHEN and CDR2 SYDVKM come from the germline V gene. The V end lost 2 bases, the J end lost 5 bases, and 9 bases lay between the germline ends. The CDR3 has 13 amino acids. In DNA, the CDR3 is TGTGCCAGCAGTTTAAGGCAGGGGTATGGCTACACCTTC. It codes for CASSLRQGYGYTF.

CDR3 DNA: TGCGCCAGCAGCTTGGCGGTTATGAACACTGAAGCTTTCTTT. Its translation is CASSLAVMNTEAFF. The genes are TRBV5-1 and TRBJ1-1; D remains ambiguous. V shed 0 bases and J shed 0 bases, with 6 bases lying between them. Germline CDR1 is SGHRS and CDR2 is YFSETQ. The CDR3 is 14 residues long. The full variable domain, rest sourced from reference TRBV5-1 and TRBJ1-1, is KAGVTQTPRYLIKTRGQQVTLSCSPISGHRSVSWYQQTPGQGLQFLFEYFSETQRNKGNFPGRFSGRQFSNSRSEMNVSTLELGDSALYLCASSLAVMNTEAFFGQGTRLTVV.

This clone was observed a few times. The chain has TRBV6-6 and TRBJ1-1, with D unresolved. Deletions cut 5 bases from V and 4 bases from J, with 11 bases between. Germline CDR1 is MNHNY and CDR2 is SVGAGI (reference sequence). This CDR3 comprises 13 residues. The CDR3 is CASSLRGSTEAFF. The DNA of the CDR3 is TGTGCCAGCAGTCTACGAGGGTCCACTGAAGCTTTCTTT.

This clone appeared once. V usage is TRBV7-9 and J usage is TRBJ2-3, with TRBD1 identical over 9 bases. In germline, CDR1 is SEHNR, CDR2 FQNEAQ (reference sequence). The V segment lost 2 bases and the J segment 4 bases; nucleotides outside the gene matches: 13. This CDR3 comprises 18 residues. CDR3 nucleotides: TGTGCCAGCAGCTTACGGACAGGGGTAGGGGAAAGAGCAGATACGCAGTATTTT. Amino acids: CASSLRTGVGERADTQYF.

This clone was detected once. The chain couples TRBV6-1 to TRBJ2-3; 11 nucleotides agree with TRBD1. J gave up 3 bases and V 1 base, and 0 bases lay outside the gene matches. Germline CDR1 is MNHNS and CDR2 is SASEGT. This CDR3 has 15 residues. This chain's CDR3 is CASSEGDRGTDTQYF. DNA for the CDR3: TGTGCCAGCAGTGAAGGGGACAGGGGGACAGATACGCAGTATTTT.

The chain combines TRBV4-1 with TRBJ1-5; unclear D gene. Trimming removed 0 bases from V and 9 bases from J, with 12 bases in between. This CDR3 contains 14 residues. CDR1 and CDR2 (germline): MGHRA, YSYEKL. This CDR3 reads CASSQDSDGRPQHF. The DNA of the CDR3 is TGCGCCAGCAGCCAAGATTCAGATGGGAGGCCCCAGCATTTT.

For the CDR3, the DNA is TGTGCCAGCAGGAATATCGGGGAGCTGTTTTTT. Translated: CASRNIGELFF. The J gene is TRBJ2-2, the V gene TRBV12-3 or TRBV12-4; D gene unclear. The CDR3 runs to 11 residues. With 6 bases removed from V and 7 bases from J, the gap between germline ends came to 6 bases.

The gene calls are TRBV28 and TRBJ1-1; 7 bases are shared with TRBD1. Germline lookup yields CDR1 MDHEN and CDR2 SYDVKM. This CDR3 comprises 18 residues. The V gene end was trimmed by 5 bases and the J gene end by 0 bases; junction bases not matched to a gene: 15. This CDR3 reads CASSQPHWRGRMNTEAFF. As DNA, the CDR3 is TGTGCCAGCAGTCAACCCCATTGGAGGGGGCGCATGAACACTGAAGCTTTCTTT.

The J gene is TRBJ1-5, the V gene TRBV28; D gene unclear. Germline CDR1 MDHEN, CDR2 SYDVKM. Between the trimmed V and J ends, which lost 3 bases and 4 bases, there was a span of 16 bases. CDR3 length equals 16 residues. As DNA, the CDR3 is TGTGCCAGCAGTTTTTTTGGTCTCCTAGAGAATCAGCCCCAGCATTTT. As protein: CASSFFGLLENQPQHF.

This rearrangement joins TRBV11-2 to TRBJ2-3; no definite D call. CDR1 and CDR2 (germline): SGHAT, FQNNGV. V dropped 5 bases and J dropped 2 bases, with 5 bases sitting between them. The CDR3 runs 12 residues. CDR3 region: CASSQYTDTQYF. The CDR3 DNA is TGTGCCAGCAGCCAATACACAGATACGCAGTATTTT. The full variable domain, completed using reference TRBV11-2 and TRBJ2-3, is EAGVAQSPRYKIIEKRQSVAFWCNPISGHATLYWYQQILGQGPKLLIQFQNNGVVDDSQLPKDRFSAERLKGVDSTLKIQPAKLEDSAVYLCASSQYTDTQYFGPGTRLTVL.

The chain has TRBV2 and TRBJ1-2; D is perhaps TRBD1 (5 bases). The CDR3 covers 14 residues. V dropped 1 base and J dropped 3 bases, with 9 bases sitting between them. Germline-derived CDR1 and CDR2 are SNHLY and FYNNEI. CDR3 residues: CASSEGGAYYGYTF. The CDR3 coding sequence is TGTGCCAGCAGTGAAGGGGGCGCTTACTATGGCTACACCTTC.

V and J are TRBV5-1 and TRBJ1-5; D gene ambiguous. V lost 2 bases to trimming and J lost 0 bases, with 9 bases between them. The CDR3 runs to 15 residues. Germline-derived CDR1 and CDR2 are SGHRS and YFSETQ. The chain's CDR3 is CASSFSGDSNQPQHF. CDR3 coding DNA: TGCGCCAGCAGCTTCTCCGGCGATAGCAATCAGCCCCAGCATTTT.

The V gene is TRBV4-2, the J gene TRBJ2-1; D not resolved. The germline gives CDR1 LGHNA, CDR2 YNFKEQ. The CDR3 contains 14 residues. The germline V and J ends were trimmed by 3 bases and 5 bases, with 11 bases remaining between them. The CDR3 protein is CASSQSRRHNEQFF. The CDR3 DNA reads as TGTGCCAGCAGCCAGTCTAGGCGCCACAATGAGCAGTTCTTC.

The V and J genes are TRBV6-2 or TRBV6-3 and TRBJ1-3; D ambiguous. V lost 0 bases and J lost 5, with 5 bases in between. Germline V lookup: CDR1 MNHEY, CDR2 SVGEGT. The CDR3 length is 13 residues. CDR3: CASSYSERNTIYF. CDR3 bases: TGTGCCAGCAGTTACTCGGAAAGAAACACCATATATTTT.

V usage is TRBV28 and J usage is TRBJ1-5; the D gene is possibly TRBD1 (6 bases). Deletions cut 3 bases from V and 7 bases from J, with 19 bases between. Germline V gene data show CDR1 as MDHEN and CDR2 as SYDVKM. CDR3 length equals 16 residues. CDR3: CASSFSAGDGEQPQHF. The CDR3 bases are TGTGCCAGCAGTTTTTCAGCAGGGGATGGTGAGCAGCCCCAGCATTTT.

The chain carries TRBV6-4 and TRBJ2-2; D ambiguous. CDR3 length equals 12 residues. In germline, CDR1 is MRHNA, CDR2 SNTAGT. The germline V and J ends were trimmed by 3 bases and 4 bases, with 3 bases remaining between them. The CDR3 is CASSEGTGELFF. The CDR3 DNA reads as TGTGCCAGCAGTGAGGGCACCGGGGAGCTGTTTTTT.